These T cell receptor beta chains were read from a single sample in a study of T cells in Graves' hyperthyroidism and ophthalmopathy. TCRdb reanalysed the multiplex PCR reads using MiXCR and keeps one entry per CDR3 protein. The table shows a few hundred thousand distinct CDR3 sequences, with 46% occurring only once. Sequenced input: peripheral blood or thyroid tissue (not recorded which). Receptor source: a young woman with Graves' hyperthyroidism. Both conserved end residues are part of each CDR3. A D gene is named only where the DNA matches it firmly. Not every row has a clone size; where given, it reads once, few, many or a size class.

>TRBJ2-5|few|TRBV20-1|.
TGCAGTGCTAGACGAGGGTTTCAGGGAGAGACCCAGTACTTC
CSARRGFQGETQYF
>TRBJ2-5|.|TRBV29-1|TRBD2
TGCAGCGTGCGGGGGGCTAGCGCAGAGACCCAGTACTTC
CSVRGASAETQYF
>TRBJ2-2|.|TRBV19|.
TGTGCCAGTAGTATAGGTCCCGGGGAGCTGTTTTTT
CASSIGPGELFF
>TRBJ2-7|.|TRBV2|.
TGTGCCAGCAGGCGTCGGATAGGCCCTGAGCAGTACTTC
CASRRRIGPEQYF
>TRBJ1-3|.|TRBV29-1|.
TGCAGCGTTGATGACAATGGAAACACCATATATTTT
CSVDDNGNTIYF
>TRBJ2-7|many|TRBV7-2|.
TGTGCCAGCAGCATTCAGGGAGACGAGCAGTACTTC
CASSIQGDEQYF
>TRBJ1-6|many|TRBV2|TRBD1
TGTGCCAGCAGTTCCGGGACAGGGGGTTCACCCCTCCACTTT
CASSSGTGGSPLHF
>TRBJ2-7|.|TRBV7-2|TRBD2
TGTGCCAGCAGCTTATCAGCGGGAGGGCTGTACGAGCAGTACTTC
CASSLSAGGLYEQYF
>TRBJ1-4|.|TRBV9|TRBD1
TGTGCCAGCTCGACAGGGTATAATGAAAAACTGTTTTTT
CASSTGYNEKLFF
>TRBJ2-7|.|TRBV11-2|TRBD1
TGTGCCAGCAGCAGCCGGGACAGGGAGACCTACGAGCAGTACTTC
CASSSRDRETYEQYF
>TRBJ1-2|many|TRBV2|.
TGTGCCAGCAGTGCCGCCGGAGGCTACACCTTC
CASSAAGGYTF
>TRBJ1-3|.|TRBV12-3/TRBV12-4|.
TGTGCCAGCTGGAACCGGGACCCCGACTCTGGAAACACCATATATTTT
CASWNRDPDSGNTIYF
>TRBJ1-2|.|TRBV25-1|TRBD1
TGTGCCAGCTCACACCGGGACAGCTCCTACACCTTC
CASSHRDSSYTF
>TRBJ2-2|.|TRBV7-3|TRBD1
TGTGCCAGCAGTTCCGGGACAGGGGAATCCGGGGAGCTGTTTTTT
CASSSGTGESGELFF
>TRBJ2-7|few|TRBV19|.
TGTGCCAGTAGTATAGTGGGGGCTGGTTCCTACGAGCAGTACTTC
CASSIVGAGSYEQYF
>TRBJ1-4|.|TRBV24-1|TRBD1
TGTGCCACCAGCAAAACAGGGGCGTCTAATGAAAAACTGTTTTTT
CATSKTGASNEKLFF
>TRBJ1-2|many|TRBV9|.
TGTGCCAGCAGCGCCACCCAGAGAGGCTACACCTTC
CASSATQRGYTF
>TRBJ1-1|few|TRBV11-3|.
TGTGCCAGCACTCGGTCGGGGGACACTGAAGCTTTCTTT
CASTRSGDTEAFF
>TRBJ1-2|many|TRBV2|.
TGTGCCGCCCGGGGTGGCTACACCTTC
CAARGGYTF
>TRBJ1-6|.|TRBV5-1|.
TGCGCCAGCAGCTTGGTTATGAGACAGAATTCACCCCTCCACTTT
CASSLVMRQNSPLHF
>TRBJ2-5|many|TRBV29-1|.
TGCAGCGTTGATAGAACAGAAGAGACCCAGTACTTC
CSVDRTEETQYF
>TRBJ2-7|many|TRBV2|.
TGTGCCAGCAGTATCCGGGACTACGAGCAGTACTTC
CASSIRDYEQYF
>TRBJ2-7|.|TRBV29-1|.
TGCAGCCAAAGGCCCGCCGGGGTAAACGACGAGCAGTACTTC
CSQRPAGVNDEQYF
>TRBJ1-5|.|TRBV7-2|.
TGTGCCAGCAGCCCGAGTTGGGGGGGGCAGCAGCCCCAGCATTTT
CASSPSWGGQQPQHF
>TRBJ1-2|many|TRBV11-2|TRBD1
TGTGCCAGCAGCTCGGACAGGGAAGGATATGGCTACACCTTC
CASSSDREGYGYTF
>TRBJ1-1|.|TRBV7-6|.
TGTGCCAGCAGCCAAGAATTTAGGAGAAACACTGAAGCTTTCTTT
CASSQEFRRNTEAFF
>TRBJ1-1|many|TRBV10-2|.
TGCGCCAGCAGTCAGGCAGCCTACTTCGACACTGAAGCTTTCTTT
CASSQAAYFDTEAFF
>TRBJ2-6|.|TRBV2|TRBD1
TGTGCCAGCAGTGCAAGGACAGGTCGCGCCAACGTCCTGACTTTC
CASSARTGRANVLTF
>TRBJ2-7|.|TRBV7-8|TRBD2
TGTGCCAGCAGCTGGCGGGGTCTCGGGAGGAAATACGAGCAGTACTTC
CASSWRGLGRKYEQYF
>TRBJ1-1|few|TRBV29-1|.
TGCAGCGTGGCCCGGGGGAGGGGTGAAGCTTTCTTT
CSVARGRGEAFF
>TRBJ2-2|.|TRBV7-2|.
TGTGCCAGCACCGCCGGGCCTGGGTCGAACACCGGGGAGCTGTTTTTT
CASTAGPGSNTGELFF
>TRBJ2-7|.|TRBV6-1|TRBD1
TGTGCCAGAGCCGGGACAGGGGGCTGGTACGAGCAGTACTTC
CARAGTGGWYEQYF
>TRBJ1-1|many|TRBV9|.
TGTGCCAACATCAGACAGACGGAAGCTTTCTTT
CANIRQTEAFF
>TRBJ1-1|.|TRBV9|.
TGTGCCAGCAGCCAGGATTCCAACACTGAAGCTTTCTTT
CASSQDSNTEAFF
>TRBJ2-2|.|TRBV2|.
TGTGCCAGCAGTGAAGGCAGCCCTGGGGAGCTGTTTTTT
CASSEGSPGELFF
>TRBJ1-2|once|TRBV25-1|TRBD1
TGTGCCAGCAGTGCCCGGGACAGGGCGCTGCTTGGCTACACCTTC
CASSARDRALLGYTF
>TRBJ1-2|many|TRBV7-9|.
TGTGCCAGCAGCTTAGACCGAAATAACTATGGCTACACCTTC
CASSLDRNNYGYTF
>TRBJ2-2|few|TRBV6-4|TRBD2
TGTGCCATCGTTAGCGGGGCCGGGGAGCTGTTTTTT
CAIVSGAGELFF
>TRBJ1-2|.|TRBV25-1|.
TGTGCCAGCAGTACAGGGAAATCTACCTATGGCTACACCTTC
CASSTGKSTYGYTF
>TRBJ2-5|.|TRBV24-1|.
TGTGCCACCAGTGATCGGGGCCAGGGGCTCGAAATTGGGACCCAGTACTTC
CATSDRGQGLEIGTQYF
>TRBJ1-5|many|TRBV24-1|TRBD1
TGTGCCACCAGTGACACCGGGACAGGGGGTCAGCCCCAGCATTTT
CATSDTGTGGQPQHF
>TRBJ1-5|.|TRBV25-1|TRBD1
TGTGCCAGTGATGGCCGGACAGGGGCGAATCAGCCCCAGCATTTT
CASDGRTGANQPQHF
>TRBJ2-7|.|TRBV7-9|.
TGTGCCAGCAGGGACACATTTCGGGATGTAACCTACGAGCAGTACTTC
CASRDTFRDVTYEQYF
>TRBJ1-2|.|TRBV7-2|TRBD1
TGTGCCAGCAGCCCCCGGACAGGGTCATTTGGCTACACCTTC
CASSPRTGSFGYTF
>TRBJ1-4|once|TRBV24-1|.
TGTGCCACCAGTGCTAGCGGGTATAATGAAAAACTGTTTTTT
CATSASGYNEKLFF